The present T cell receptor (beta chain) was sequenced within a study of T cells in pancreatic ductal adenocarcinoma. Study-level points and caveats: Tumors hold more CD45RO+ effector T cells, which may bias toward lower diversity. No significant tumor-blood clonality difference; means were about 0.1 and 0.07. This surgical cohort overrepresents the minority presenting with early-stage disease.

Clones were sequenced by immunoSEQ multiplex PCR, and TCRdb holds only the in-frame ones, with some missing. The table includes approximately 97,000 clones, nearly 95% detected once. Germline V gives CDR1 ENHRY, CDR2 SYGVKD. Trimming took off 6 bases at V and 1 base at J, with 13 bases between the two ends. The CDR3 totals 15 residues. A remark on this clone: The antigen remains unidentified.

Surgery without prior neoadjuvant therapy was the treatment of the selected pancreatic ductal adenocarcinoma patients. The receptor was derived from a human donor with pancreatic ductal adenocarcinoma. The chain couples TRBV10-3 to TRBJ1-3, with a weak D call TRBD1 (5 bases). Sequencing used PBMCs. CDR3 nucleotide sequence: TGTGCCATCAGACCTGACAGCGAATCTGGAAACACCATATATTTT. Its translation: CAIRPDSESGNTIYF.